Sequencing of this T cell receptor beta chain was carried out in a study of T cell responses to AZD1222 COVID-19 vaccine. General study points: The span of vaccine-associated CD4 TCRs extended across spike, with dominance at 160-218 and 743-854. Repertoires were sampled only after the peak T cell response. Baseline testing showed seropositivity in only 5 or 6 AZD1222 recipients.

Germline CDR1 and CDR2: SGHNT and YENEEA. The ends lost 1 base at V and 5 bases at J; junction bases unmatched: 9. The CDR3 sequence is 17 residues long. The method was immunoSEQ multiplex PCR; TCRdb's version includes in-frame clones alone and lacks a portion of them. The table lists tens of thousands of clones, roughly 88% of them singletons. As for this clone: What it binds is not known.

The sample in question was peripheral blood, obtained on day 0 of AZD1222 vaccination. The rearrangement uses TRBV11-3 and TRBJ2-5; 11 bases line up with TRBD2. The clonotype comes from an adult in good health. The CDR3 DNA follows: TGTGCCAGCAGCTTAGGAGTGGCTAGCGGGGGGCGGGAGACCCAGTACTTC. Translation: CASSLGVASGGRETQYF.